This T cell receptor (beta chain) was sequenced during a study of T-cell memory formation after mild COVID-19. Findings of the study overall: Contracting CD8+ clones were enriched in EMRA, CD4+ mainly in CM and EM. Confirmation of SARS-CoV-2 specificity was lacking for second-wave clones peaking day 37. Prior to infection, memory already included some responding clones, suggesting cross-reactive memory joined.

As concerns this clonotype: Antigen: not known.

Trimming pared 3 bases from V and 5 bases from J, leaving 8 bases between. Germline assignment: CDR1 LGHDT and CDR2 YNNKEL (reference sequence). This CDR3 comprises 13 residues. MiXCR, run by TCRdb on the 5' RACE reads, gives a single entry per CDR3 protein. The profile shows more than 250,000 distinct CDR3 sequences, roughly 18% of them singletons. This chain links TRBV3-1 with TRBJ1-5; D ambiguous. The source of this sequence is a man in his late teens or twenties who had mild COVID-19 (a few samples of this study predate the infection). Cell type and time point are not known. Sample: PBMCs or a T cell subset sorted from them (not recorded which). As DNA, the CDR3 is TGTGCCAGCAGCCAGATGCGGGATCAGCCCCAGCATTTT. Translating gives CASSQMRDQPQHF.